Below are 2 T cell receptor beta chains sequenced from a single sample in a study of a mutant IDH1 vaccine in newly diagnosed glioma. No antigens are known for them. As for time point: week 11, during vaccination. In the vaccine, a single dose held 300 ug of the mutant IDH1 20-mer peptide, along with topical imiquimod. Clones were read by immunoSEQ multiplex PCR, and TCRdb kept only the in-frame ones, dropping some. This sample yields roughly 61,000 clones, of which over 70% are seen a single time; roughly 5.7% belongs to the top ten. This specimen consisted of PBMCs, obtained from a glioma patient whose treatment included an IDH1 peptide vaccine. All receptors derive from a man aged 45-65 years with glioma.

The rearrangement uses TRBV27 and TRBJ2-1; 7 positions agree with TRBD2. Germline V gene sequence: CDR1 MNHEY, CDR2 SMNVEV (reference sequence). The CDR3 runs to 15 residues. After removal of 5 bases from V and 3 bases from J, the junction contained 7 bases not matched to a gene. The CDR3 here is CASSTRGGGYNEQFF. For the CDR3, the DNA is TGTGCCAGCAGTACTAGGGGCGGGGGCTACAATGAGCAGTTCTTC.

The chain links TRBV18 to TRBJ2-1; 13 nucleotides match TRBD2. The germline V gene encodes CDR1 KGHSH and CDR2 LQKENI. With V trimmed by 4 bases and J by 5 bases, 5 bases remained unmatched. The CDR3 is 16 amino acids. Written as DNA, the CDR3 is TGTGCCAGCTCACTACTGACTAGCGGGGGGCACAATGAGCAGTTCTTC. Translating it yields CASSLLTSGGHNEQFF.